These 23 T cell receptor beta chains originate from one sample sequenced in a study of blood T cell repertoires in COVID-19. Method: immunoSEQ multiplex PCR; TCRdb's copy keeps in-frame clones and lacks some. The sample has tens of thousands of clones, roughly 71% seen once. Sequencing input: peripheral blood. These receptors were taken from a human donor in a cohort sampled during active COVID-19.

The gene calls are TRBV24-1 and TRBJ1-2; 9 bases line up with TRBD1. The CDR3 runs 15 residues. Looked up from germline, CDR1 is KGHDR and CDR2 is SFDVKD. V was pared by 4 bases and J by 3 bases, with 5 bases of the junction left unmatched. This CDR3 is CATSEDRGSYYGYTF. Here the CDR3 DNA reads TGTGCCACCAGTGAAGACAGGGGGTCGTACTATGGCTACACCTTC.

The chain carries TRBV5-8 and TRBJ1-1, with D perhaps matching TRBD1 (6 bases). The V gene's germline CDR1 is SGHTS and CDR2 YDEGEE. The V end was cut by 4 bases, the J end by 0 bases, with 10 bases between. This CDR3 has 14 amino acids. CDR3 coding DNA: TGTGCCAGCAGCGGGTGGGACATGAACACTGAAGCTTTCTTT. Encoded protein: CASSGWDMNTEAFF. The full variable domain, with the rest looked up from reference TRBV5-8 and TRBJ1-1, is EAGVTQSPTHLIKTRGQQATLRCSPISGHTSVYWYQQALGLGLQFLLWYDEGEERNRGNFPPRFSGRQFPNYSSELNVNALELEDSALYLCASSGWDMNTEAFFGQGTRLTVV.

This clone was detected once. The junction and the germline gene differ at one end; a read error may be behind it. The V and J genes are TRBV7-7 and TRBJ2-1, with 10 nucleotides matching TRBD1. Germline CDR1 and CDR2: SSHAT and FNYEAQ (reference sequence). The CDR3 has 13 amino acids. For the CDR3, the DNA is TGTGCTAGCAGCGGGGACAGGGGCAATGAGCAGTTCTTC. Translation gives CASSGDRGNEQFF.

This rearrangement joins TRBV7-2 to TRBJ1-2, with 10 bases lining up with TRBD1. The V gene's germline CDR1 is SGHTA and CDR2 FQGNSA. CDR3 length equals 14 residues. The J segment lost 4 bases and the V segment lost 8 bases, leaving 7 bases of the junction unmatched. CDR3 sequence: CASGMDRGIYGYTF. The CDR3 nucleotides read TGTGCCAGCGGGATGGACAGGGGGATCTATGGCTACACCTTC.

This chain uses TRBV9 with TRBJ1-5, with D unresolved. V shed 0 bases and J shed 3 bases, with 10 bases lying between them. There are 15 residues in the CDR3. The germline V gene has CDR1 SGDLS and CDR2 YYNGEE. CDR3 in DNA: TGTGCCAGCAGCGTAGGAGGGAGGGACAATCAGCCCCAGCATTTT. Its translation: CASSVGGRDNQPQHF.

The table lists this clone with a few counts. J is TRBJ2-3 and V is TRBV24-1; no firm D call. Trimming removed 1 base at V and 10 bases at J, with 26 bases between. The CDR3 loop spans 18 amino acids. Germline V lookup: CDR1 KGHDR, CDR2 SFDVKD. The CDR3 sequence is CATSDLPANNPSKEAQYF. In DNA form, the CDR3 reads TGTGCCACCAGTGATTTACCCGCGAACAATCCCTCAAAAGAGGCGCAGTATTTT.

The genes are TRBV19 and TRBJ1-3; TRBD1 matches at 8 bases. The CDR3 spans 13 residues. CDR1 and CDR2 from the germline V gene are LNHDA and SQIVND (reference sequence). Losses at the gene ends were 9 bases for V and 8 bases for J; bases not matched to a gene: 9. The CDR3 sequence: CASRTGLGDTIYF. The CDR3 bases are TGTGCCAGCCGGACAGGGCTTGGGGACACCATATATTTT. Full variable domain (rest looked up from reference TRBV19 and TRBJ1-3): DGGITQSPKYLFRKEGQNVTLSCEQNLNHDAMYWYRQDPGQGLRLIYYSQIVNDFQKGDIAEGYSVSREKKESFPLTVTSAQKNPTAFYLCASRTGLGDTIYFGEGSWLTVV.

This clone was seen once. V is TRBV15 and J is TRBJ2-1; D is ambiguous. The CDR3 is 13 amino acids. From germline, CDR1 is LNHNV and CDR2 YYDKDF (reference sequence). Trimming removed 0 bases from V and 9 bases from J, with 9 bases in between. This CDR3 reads CATSRDASGEQFF. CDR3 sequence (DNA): TGTGCCACCAGCAGAGATGCGTCGGGTGAGCAGTTCTTC.

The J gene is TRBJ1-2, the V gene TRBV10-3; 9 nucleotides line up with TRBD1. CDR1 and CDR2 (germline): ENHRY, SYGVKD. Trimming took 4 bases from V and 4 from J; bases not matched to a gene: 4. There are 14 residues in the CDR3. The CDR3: CAISAGDRAYGYTF. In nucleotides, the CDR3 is TGTGCCATCAGTGCCGGGGACAGGGCCTATGGCTACACCTTC.

CDR3 sequence reads: CSVEDKLGYTF. CDR3 nucleotides: TGCAGCGTTGAAGATAAGCTAGGCTACACCTTC. The chain uses TRBV29-1 and TRBJ1-2; D not resolved. V lost 0 bases to trimming and J lost 8 bases, with 7 bases between them. The CDR3 covers 11 residues. CDR1 and CDR2 from the germline V gene are SQVTM and ANQGSEA.

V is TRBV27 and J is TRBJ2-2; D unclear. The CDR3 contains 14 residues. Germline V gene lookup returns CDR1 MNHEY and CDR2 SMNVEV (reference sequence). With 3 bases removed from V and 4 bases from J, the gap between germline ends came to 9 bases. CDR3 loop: CASSFGLFTGELFF. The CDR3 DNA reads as TGTGCCAGCAGTTTTGGGCTTTTCACCGGGGAGCTGTTTTTT.

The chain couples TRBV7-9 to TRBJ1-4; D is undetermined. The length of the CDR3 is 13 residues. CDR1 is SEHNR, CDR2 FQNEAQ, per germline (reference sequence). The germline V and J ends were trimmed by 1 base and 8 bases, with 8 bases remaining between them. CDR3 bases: TGTGCCAGCAGCTTAGGGGCCCGGGAAAAACTGTTTTTT. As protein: CASSLGAREKLFF.

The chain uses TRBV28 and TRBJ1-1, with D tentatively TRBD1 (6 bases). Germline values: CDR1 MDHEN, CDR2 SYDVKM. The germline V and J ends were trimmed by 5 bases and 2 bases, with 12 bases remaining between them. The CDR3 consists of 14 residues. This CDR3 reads CASSLGGGNTEAFF. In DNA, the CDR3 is TGTGCCAGCAGTCTGGGGGGGGGCAACACTGAAGCTTTCTTT. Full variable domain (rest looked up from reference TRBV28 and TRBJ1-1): DVKVTQSSRYLVKRTGEKVFLECVQDMDHENMFWYRQDPGLGLRLIYFSYDVKMKEKGDIPEGYSVSREKKERFSLILESASTNQTSMYLCASSLGGGNTEAFFGQGTRLTVV.

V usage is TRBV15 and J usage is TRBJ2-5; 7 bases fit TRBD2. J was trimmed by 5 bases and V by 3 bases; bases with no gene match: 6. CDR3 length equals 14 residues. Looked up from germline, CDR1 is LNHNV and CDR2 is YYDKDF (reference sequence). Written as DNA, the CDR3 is TGTGCCACCAGCAGGGGAGGGGTAGGGGAGACCCAGTACTTC. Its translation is CATSRGGVGETQYF. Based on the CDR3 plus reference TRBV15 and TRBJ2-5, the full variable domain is DAMVIQNPRYQVTQFGKPVTLSCSQTLNHNVMYWYQQKSSQAPKLLFHYYDKDFNNEADTPDNFQSRRPNTSFCFLDIRSPGLGDTAMYLCATSRGGVGETQYFGPGTRLLVL.

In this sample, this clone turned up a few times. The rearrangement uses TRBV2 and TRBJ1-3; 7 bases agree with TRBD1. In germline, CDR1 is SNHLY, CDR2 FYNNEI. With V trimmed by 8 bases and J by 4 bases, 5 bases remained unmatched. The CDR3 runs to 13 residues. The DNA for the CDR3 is TGTGCCAGCGAACAGGGACAGGGAAACACCATATATTTT. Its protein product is CASEQGQGNTIYF.

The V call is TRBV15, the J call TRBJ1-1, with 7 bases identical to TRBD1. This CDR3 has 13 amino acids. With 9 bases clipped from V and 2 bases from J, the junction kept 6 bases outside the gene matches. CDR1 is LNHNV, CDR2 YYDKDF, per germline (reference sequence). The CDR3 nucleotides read TGTGCCACGTTAGACAGGGACAACACTGAAGCTTTCTTT. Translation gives CATLDRDNTEAFF.

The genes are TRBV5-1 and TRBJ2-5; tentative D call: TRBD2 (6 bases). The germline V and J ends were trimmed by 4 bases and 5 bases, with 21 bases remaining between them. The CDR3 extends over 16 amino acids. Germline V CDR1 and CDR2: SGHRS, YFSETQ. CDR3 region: CASSREPGQGGETQYF. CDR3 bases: TGCGCCAGCAGCCGAGAGCCGGGGCAGGGAGGCGAGACCCAGTACTTC. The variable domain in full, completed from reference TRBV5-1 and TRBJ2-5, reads KAGVTQTPRYLIKTRGQQVTLSCSPISGHRSVSWYQQTPGQGLQFLFEYFSETQRNKGNFPGRFSGRQFSNSRSEMNVSTLELGDSALYLCASSREPGQGGETQYFGPGTRLLVL.

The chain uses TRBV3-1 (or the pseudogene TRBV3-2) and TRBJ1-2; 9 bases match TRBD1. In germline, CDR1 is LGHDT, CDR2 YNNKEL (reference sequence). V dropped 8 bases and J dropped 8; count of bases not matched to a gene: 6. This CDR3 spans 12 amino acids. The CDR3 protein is CASRTGDDGYTF. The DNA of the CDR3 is TGTGCCAGCCGGACAGGGGATGACGGCTACACCTTC.

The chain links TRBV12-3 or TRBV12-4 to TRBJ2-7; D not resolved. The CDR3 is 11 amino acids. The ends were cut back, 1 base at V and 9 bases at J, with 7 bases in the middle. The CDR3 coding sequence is TGTGCCAGCAGTTTAGGTCCTCGGCAGTACTTC. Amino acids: CASSLGPRQYF.

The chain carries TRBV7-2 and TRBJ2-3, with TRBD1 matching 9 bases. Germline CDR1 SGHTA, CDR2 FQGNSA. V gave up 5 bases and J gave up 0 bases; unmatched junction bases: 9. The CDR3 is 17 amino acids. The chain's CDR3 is CASSKQTGGPSTDTQYF. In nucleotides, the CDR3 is TGTGCCAGCAGCAAACAGACAGGGGGGCCTAGCACAGATACGCAGTATTTT.

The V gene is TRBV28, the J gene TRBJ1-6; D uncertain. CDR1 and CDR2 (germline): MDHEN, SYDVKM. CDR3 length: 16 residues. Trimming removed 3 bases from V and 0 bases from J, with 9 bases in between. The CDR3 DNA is TGTGCCAGCAGTTTCGGGAGTAGCTCCTATAATTCACCCCTCCACTTT. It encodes CASSFGSSSYNSPLHF.

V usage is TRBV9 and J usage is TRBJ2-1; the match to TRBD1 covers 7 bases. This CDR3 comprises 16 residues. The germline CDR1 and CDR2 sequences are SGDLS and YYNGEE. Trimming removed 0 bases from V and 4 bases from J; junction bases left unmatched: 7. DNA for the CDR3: TGTGCCAGCAGCGTAGGTGCAGGGGGAATATACAATGAGCAGTTCTTC. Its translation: CASSVGAGGIYNEQFF. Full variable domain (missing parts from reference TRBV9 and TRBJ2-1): DSGVTQTPKHLITATGQRVTLRCSPRSGDLSVYWYQQSLDQGLQFLIQYYNGEERAKGNILERFSAQQFPDLHSELNLSSLELGDSALYFCASSVGAGGIYNEQFFGPGTRLTVL.

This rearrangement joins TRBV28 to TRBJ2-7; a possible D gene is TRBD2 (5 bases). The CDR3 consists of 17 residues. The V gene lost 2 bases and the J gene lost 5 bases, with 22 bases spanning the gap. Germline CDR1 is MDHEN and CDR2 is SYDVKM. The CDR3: CASSLVPGLRGSHEQYF. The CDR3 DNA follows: TGTGCCAGCAGTTTAGTCCCGGGTCTGCGCGGGTCCCACGAGCAGTACTTC. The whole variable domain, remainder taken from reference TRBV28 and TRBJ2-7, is DVKVTQSSRYLVKRTGEKVFLECVQDMDHENMFWYRQDPGLGLRLIYFSYDVKMKEKGDIPEGYSVSREKKERFSLILESASTNQTSMYLCASSLVPGLRGSHEQYFGPGTRLTVT.